A single sample gave rise to the 26 T cell receptor beta chains below, sequenced in a study of blood T cell repertoires in COVID-19. Only in-frame clones appear in the TCRdb table, and some are missing; sequencing was by immunoSEQ multiplex PCR. Here the sample spans more than 200,000 clones, 88% being singletons. Sequences were obtained from peripheral blood. The receptor source for this set is a woman aged 55-70 years with acute or convalescent COVID-19.

The rearrangement uses TRBV6-5 and TRBJ1-5; D call uncertain. There are 14 residues in the CDR3. V shed 0 bases and J shed 13 bases, with 16 bases lying between them. In germline, CDR1 is MNHEY, CDR2 SVGAGI. In DNA form, the CDR3 reads TGTGCCAGCAGTTACTCGAGAGGTGCACAAGTACAGCATTTT. Its translation is CASSYSRGAQVQHF.

The chain combines TRBV5-1 with TRBJ2-7, with no clear D. Germline assignment: CDR1 SGHRS and CDR2 YFSETQ. The CDR3 contains 11 residues. Between the trimmed V and J ends, which lost 7 bases and 6 bases, there was a span of 11 bases. CDR3 nucleotides: TGCGCCAGCCGACAACAAGGCGAGCAGTACTTC. It codes for CASRQQGEQYF.

The chain is built from TRBV7-2 and TRBJ2-7, with 10 bases lining up with TRBD1. The V gene end was trimmed by 5 bases and the J gene end by 4 bases; junction bases not matched to a gene: 5. This CDR3 contains 14 residues. Germline CDR1 and CDR2: SGHTA and FQGNSA. The CDR3 loop reads CASSLDRGPYEQYF. CDR3 DNA: TGTGCCAGCAGCCTAGACAGGGGGCCATACGAGCAGTACTTC.

The rearrangement joins TRBV28 to TRBJ2-1, with a weak D call TRBD1 (6 bases). Deletions cut 7 bases from V and 4 bases from J, with 20 bases between. This CDR3 comprises 16 residues. CDR1 is MDHEN, CDR2 SYDVKM, per germline. The CDR3 here is CASTSIQGKKYNEQFF. The CDR3 coding sequence is TGTGCCAGCACTTCAATTCAGGGGAAAAAATACAATGAGCAGTTCTTC.

The chain employs TRBV10-3 and TRBJ2-3, with D perhaps TRBD2 (6 bases). Trimming shortened V by 4 bases and J by 1 base, and 6 bases separated the two germline ends. CDR1 ENHRY and CDR2 SYGVKD come from the germline V gene. The CDR3 has 13 amino acids. DNA of the CDR3: TGTGCCATCAGTGGGGGGGGCACAGATACGCAGTATTTT. It specifies CAISGGGTDTQYF.

For the CDR3, the DNA is TGTGCCAGCAGTTATGACAGGGGGCGGGATGGCTACACCTTC. As protein: CASSYDRGRDGYTF. This chain uses TRBV6-5 with TRBJ1-2; 10 bases fit TRBD1. The CDR3 spans 14 residues. Germline loops: CDR1 MNHEY, CDR2 SVGAGI. J lost 6 bases, V lost 3 bases, and 4 bases had no gene match.

V and J are TRBV4-2 and TRBJ1-5, with 9 positions matching TRBD1. The V gene end was trimmed by 4 bases and the J gene end by 4 bases; junction bases not matched to a gene: 5. The V gene's germline CDR1 is LGHNA and CDR2 YNFKEQ. The CDR3 is 15 amino acids. The CDR3 reads CASSLIGTGNQPQHF. The CDR3 DNA follows: TGTGCCAGCAGCCTGATTGGGACAGGGAATCAGCCCCAGCATTTT.

The chain links TRBV5-1 to TRBJ2-1; TRBD1 might be the D (5 bases). CDR3 length: 16 amino acids. Trimming left V 4 bases short and J 0 bases short, with 14 bases between. Germline V gives CDR1 SGHRS, CDR2 YFSETQ. This chain's CDR3 is CASSRQTGSSYNEQFF. In DNA, the CDR3 is TGCGCCAGCAGCCGCCAAACAGGATCCTCCTACAATGAGCAGTTCTTC.

The genes are TRBV15 and TRBJ1-1, with 9 positions matching TRBD1. The CDR3 length is 14 residues. Losses at the gene ends were 3 bases for V and 11 bases for J; bases not matched to a gene: 10. Germline V gene sequence: CDR1 LNHNV, CDR2 YYDKDF (reference sequence). DNA for the CDR3: TGTGCCACCAGCAGGGGGACAGGGAAACCCTTCGCTTTCTTT. This gives the protein CATSRGTGKPFAFF.

The V and J genes are TRBV7-9 and TRBJ2-3; tentatively, D is TRBD2 (6 bases). Germline V gives CDR1 SEHNR, CDR2 FQNEAQ (reference sequence). The CDR3 consists of 17 residues. Trimming left V 7 bases short and J 3 bases short, with 23 bases between. CDR3 residues: CASTIPGGLDGTDTQYF. The DNA of the CDR3 is TGTGCCAGCACCATCCCCGGGGGTCTTGATGGTACAGATACGCAGTATTTT. Full variable domain (outside the CDR3, taken from reference TRBV7-9 and TRBJ2-3): DTGVSQNPRHKITKRGQNVTFRCDPISEHNRLYWYRQTLGQGPEFLTYFQNEAQLEKSRLLSDRFSAERPKGSFSTLEIQRTEQGDSAMYLCASTIPGGLDGTDTQYFGPGTRLTVL.

V usage is TRBV4-2 and J usage is TRBJ2-4; 7 bases are a match to TRBD1. V was clipped by 4 bases and J by 0 bases; unmatched bases: 6. The CDR3 loop spans 16 amino acids. The V gene's germline CDR1 is LGHNA and CDR2 YNFKEQ. The CDR3 protein is CASSPGQAVAKNIQYF. The CDR3, as DNA: TGTGCCAGCAGCCCCGGACAGGCGGTAGCCAAAAACATTCAGTACTTC.

The rearrangement links TRBV5-1 to TRBJ1-2; 9 bases map to TRBD1. With V trimmed by 4 bases and J by 4 bases, 14 bases remained unmatched. This CDR3 has 17 residues. Per the germline V gene, CDR1 is SGHRS and CDR2 is YFSETQ. CDR3 nucleotide sequence: TGCGCCAGCAGCCGCCTTGACGGGGACAGGGCGGTCTATGGCTACACCTTC. This gives the protein CASSRLDGDRAVYGYTF.

This clone appeared a few times. The chain employs TRBV6-2 or TRBV6-3 and TRBJ1-2; D perhaps matches TRBD1 (5 bases). Trimming removed 4 bases at V and 5 bases at J, with 11 bases between. Germline V CDR1 and CDR2: MNHEY, SVGEGT. This CDR3 is 13 amino acids long. CDR3 sequence reads: CASSSGGDYGYTF. For the CDR3, the DNA is TGTGCCAGCAGTTCCGGGGGTGATTATGGCTACACCTTC.

The CDR3 loop is CASSLGFTSGRKETQYF. CDR3 in DNA: TGCGCCAGCAGCCTCGGCTTTACTAGCGGGAGGAAAGAGACCCAGTACTTC. This chain links TRBV4-3 with TRBJ2-5, with TRBD2 matching 12 bases. The CDR3 spans 17 residues. The ends lost 4 bases at V and 3 bases at J; junction bases unmatched: 9. CDR1 is LGHNA and CDR2 is YSLEER in the germline V gene.

This clone came up a few times. The chain links TRBV27 to TRBJ2-7; the D gene is possibly TRBD1 (6 bases). Germline V gene lookup returns CDR1 MNHEY and CDR2 SMNVEV (reference sequence). CDR3 length: 14 amino acids. The V end lost 6 bases, the J end lost 1 base, and 13 bases lay between the germline ends. The CDR3 sequence is CASSPMDSSYEQYF. For the CDR3, the DNA is TGTGCCAGCAGCCCGATGGACAGTTCCTACGAGCAGTACTTC.

A word on this clone: Germline is not matched at one junction end, which may reflect a read error. The chain carries TRBV12-3 or TRBV12-4 and TRBJ2-7, with D unresolved. The CDR3 consists of 13 residues. The CDR3 nucleotides are TGTGCCAGCAAGAAGCTTAGCTCCCACGAGCAGTACTTC. This translates into CASKKLSSHEQYF.

This clone was counted once. The chain's CDR3 is CASSRAGGRGTDTQYF. The CDR3 region has the DNA TGTGCCAGCAGCCGAGCGGGCGGGAGGGGCACAGATACGCAGTATTTT. V and J are TRBV5-4 and TRBJ2-3; TRBD2 aligns across 9 bases. CDR1 is SGHNT and CDR2 is YYREEE in the germline V gene (reference sequence). V was clipped by 4 bases and J by 1 base; unmatched bases: 7. The CDR3 runs to 16 residues.

This chain joins TRBV19 and TRBJ1-3; 9 bases match TRBD1. CDR3 length: 16 amino acids. Germline CDR1 reads LNHDA; CDR2 reads SQIVND (reference sequence). The V segment lost 6 bases and the J segment 2 bases; nucleotides outside the gene matches: 8. CDR3 residues: CASRDRGQGTGNTIYF. The CDR3 bases are TGTGCCAGTAGGGACCGGGGACAGGGAACTGGAAACACCATATATTTT.

The chain carries TRBV2 and TRBJ1-3; D unresolved. V lost 4 bases and J 3 bases, leaving 13 bases between the germline ends. The CDR3 runs 15 residues. The germline CDR1 and CDR2 sequences are SNHLY and FYNNEI. The DNA for the CDR3 is TGTGCCAGCAGTGGAAACCCGACGGGTGGAAACACCATATATTTT. Residues: CASSGNPTGGNTIYF.

V gene TRBV7-6 combines with J gene TRBJ1-6, with 8 bases aligning to TRBD1. CDR3 length equals 16 residues. Germline CDR1 SGHVS, CDR2 FNYEAQ. V dropped 1 base and J dropped 5; count of bases not matched to a gene: 4. The CDR3 loop is CASSLGTGLDNSPLHF. The CDR3 DNA reads as TGTGCCAGCAGCTTAGGGACAGGGCTTGATAATTCACCCCTCCACTTT.

The V gene is TRBV5-1, the J gene TRBJ1-2; D perhaps matches TRBD1 (6 bases). CDR1 is SGHRS and CDR2 is YFSETQ in the germline V gene. The CDR3 loop spans 15 amino acids. V lost 2 bases and J lost 3, with 14 bases in between. The CDR3 region is CASSFVAGADYGYTF. As DNA, the CDR3 is TGCGCCAGCAGCTTCGTGGCAGGGGCAGACTATGGCTACACCTTC.

This chain links TRBV30 with TRBJ2-7, with D tentatively TRBD2 (6 bases). The V gene lost 4 bases and the J gene lost 0 bases, with 19 bases spanning the gap. From germline, CDR1 is GTSNPN and CDR2 SVGIG (reference sequence). The length of the CDR3 is 16 residues. The chain's CDR3 is CAWTSHKRVTSYEQYF. The DNA of the CDR3 is TGTGCCTGGACGTCACATAAGCGGGTTACCTCCTACGAGCAGTACTTC.

A note on this clone: Other DNA variants within this sample encode the same CDR3. In DNA form, the CDR3 reads TGCGCCAGCAGCCAAGCCTCAGGACAAGCCTACGAGCAGTACTTC. Protein product: CASSQASGQAYEQYF. V is TRBV4-3 and J is TRBJ2-7; tentative D call: TRBD1 (5 bases). The CDR3 spans 15 residues. Trimming cost V 1 base and J 2 bases, with 12 bases left between them. Germline CDR1 reads LGHNA; CDR2 reads YSLEER.

This chain uses TRBV18 with TRBJ2-7, with 13 bases that match TRBD2. CDR3 size: 18 residues. V gave up 0 bases and J gave up 0 bases; unmatched junction bases: 5. The germline V gene encodes CDR1 KGHSH and CDR2 LQKENI. The DNA for the CDR3 is TGTGCCAGCTCACCACCGGGGCGGACTAGCGGGGGCTCCTACGAGCAGTACTTC. Its protein is CASSPPGRTSGGSYEQYF. The full variable domain, completed using reference TRBV18 and TRBJ2-7, is NAGVMQNPRHLVRRRGQEARLRCSPMKGHSHVYWYRQLPEEGLKFMVYLQKENIIDESGMPKERFSAEFPKEGPSILRIQQVVRGDSAAYFCASSPPGRTSGGSYEQYFGPGTRLTVT.

The DNA of the CDR3 is TGTGCCAGCTCACCCGACAGGGGTCTCACAGATACGCAGTATTTT. Its translation is CASSPDRGLTDTQYF. The chain recombines TRBV18 with TRBJ2-3; 8 positions agree with TRBD1. Germline-derived CDR1 and CDR2 are KGHSH and LQKENI. The CDR3 runs to 15 residues. J gave up 2 bases and V 3 bases, and 4 bases lay outside the gene matches.

This clone is a singleton in its sample. The genes are TRBV9 and TRBJ2-1; 14 positions agree with TRBD2. The CDR3 length is 16 residues. The germline V gene has CDR1 SGDLS and CDR2 YYNGEE. The V gene end was trimmed by 0 bases and the J gene end by 8 bases; junction bases not matched to a gene: 4. CDR3 nucleotide sequence: TGTGCCAGCAGCGTAGAGGGACTAGCGGGAGTCCATGAGCAGTTCTTC. It encodes CASSVEGLAGVHEQFF.